This entry is about one T cell receptor (beta chain). These data come from a study of CD8 T cells in Susac syndrome. The RNA input was about 0.5 to 1 ug, and it was reverse transcribed with random hexamers. TCRdb fed the immunoSEQ multiplex PCR reads into MiXCR, producing one record per CDR3 protein. The top ten clones hold 0.55% to 0.7% of a sample with approximately 25,000 distinct CDR3 sequences, about 93% of them seen once. Trimming took off 3 bases at V and 7 bases at J, with 12 bases between the two ends. The CDR3 loop spans 14 amino acids. Germline values: CDR1 SGHAT, CDR2 FQDESV (reference sequence). Patients with Susac syndrome showed fulfilment of recently defined diagnostic criteria for definite or probable disease.

This sequence was found in a human donor with Susac syndrome. The chain has TRBV11-1 and TRBJ1-4; D unclear. The sample consisted of CD8+ T cells from PBMCs. The CDR3 sequence: CASSLDGDGEKLFF. In DNA, the CDR3 is TGTGCCAGCAGCTTGGATGGAGATGGTGAAAAACTGTTTTTT.